A selection of T cell receptor beta chains follows, all from one sample in a study of blood T cell repertoires in COVID-19. Only in-frame clones appear in the TCRdb table, and some are missing; sequencing was by immunoSEQ multiplex PCR. This table holds 200,000 to 250,000 clones, under 90% found once. The sequencing sample was made of peripheral blood. These receptors came from a woman of 80 years or more with acute or convalescent COVID-19. CDR3s include the opening cysteine and the closing phenylalanine or tryptophan. The order of the fields is J gene, D gene, V gene, clone size, CDR3 DNA, CDR3 protein. D genes are given only for firm matches. Clone size, where shown, is once, few, many, or a class for clones that have expanded.

j_gene: TRBJ1-3; d_gene: NA; v_gene: TRBV4-1; abundance: NA; CDR3nt: TGCGCCAGCAGCCAAGGGTGGGACTCCTCTGGAAACACCATATATTTT; CDR3aa: CASSQGWDSSGNTIYF
j_gene: TRBJ2-1; d_gene: TRBD1; v_gene: TRBV7-3; abundance: NA; CDR3nt: TGTGCCAGCAGCTTCTCGGGACAGACCTACAATGAGCAGTTCTTC; CDR3aa: CASSFSGQTYNEQFF
j_gene: TRBJ2-1; d_gene: TRBD2; v_gene: TRBV9; abundance: NA; CDR3nt: TGTGCCAGCAGCGTATTTAGCGGGGGTGGCTCCTACAATGAGCAGTTCTTC; CDR3aa: CASSVFSGGGSYNEQFF
j_gene: TRBJ1-3; d_gene: NA; v_gene: TRBV4-1; abundance: NA; CDR3nt: TGCGCCAGCAGCCACCCAGGGACTGCTGGAAACACCATATATTTT; CDR3aa: CASSHPGTAGNTIYF
j_gene: TRBJ2-7; d_gene: TRBD2; v_gene: TRBV7-2; abundance: NA; CDR3nt: TGTGCCAGCAGCTTAGTGGGACTAGCGGGGGGCTACGAGCAGTACTTC; CDR3aa: CASSLVGLAGGYEQYF
j_gene: TRBJ2-1; d_gene: TRBD2; v_gene: TRBV25-1; abundance: NA; CDR3nt: TGTGCCAGCAGTCCCGGGACTATGGAGTTCTTC; CDR3aa: CASSPGTMEFF
j_gene: TRBJ2-1; d_gene: TRBD1; v_gene: TRBV6-5; abundance: NA; CDR3nt: TGTGCCAGCACACAGGGGGCCGGCAATGAGCAGTTCTTC; CDR3aa: CASTQGAGNEQFF
j_gene: TRBJ1-1; d_gene: NA; v_gene: TRBV18; abundance: NA; CDR3nt: TGTGCCAGCTCAGAGGACAGAGCTGAAGCTTTCTTT; CDR3aa: CASSEDRAEAFF
j_gene: TRBJ1-2; d_gene: TRBD1; v_gene: TRBV5-4; abundance: NA; CDR3nt: TGTGCCAGCACCTTAGACAGGGCGTATGGCTACACCTTC; CDR3aa: CASTLDRAYGYTF
j_gene: TRBJ2-2; d_gene: NA; v_gene: TRBV5-1; abundance: NA; CDR3nt: TGCGCCAGCAGCTTGGCCGGGGAGCGAGGTAACACCGGGGAGCTGTTTTTT; CDR3aa: CASSLAGERGNTGELFF
j_gene: TRBJ1-5; d_gene: NA; v_gene: TRBV5-5; abundance: few; CDR3nt: TGTGCCAGCAGCTTGGCCGGGTATCCTCGTCCCAATCAGCCCCAGCATTTT; CDR3aa: CASSLAGYPRPNQPQHF
j_gene: TRBJ2-2; d_gene: NA; v_gene: TRBV4-1; abundance: NA; CDR3nt: TGCGCCAGCAGCCACCCCTGGGCGGCGGGCGCCGGGGAGCTGTTTTTT; CDR3aa: CASSHPWAAGAGELFF
j_gene: TRBJ1-4; d_gene: TRBD1; v_gene: TRBV5-4; abundance: NA; CDR3nt: TGTGCCAGCAGCCCGGGACAGGGTGGAGAAAAACTGTTTTTT; CDR3aa: CASSPGQGGEKLFF
j_gene: TRBJ1-5; d_gene: TRBD1; v_gene: TRBV2; abundance: NA; CDR3nt: TGTGCCAGCAGTGGCAACAGGGGAACAGGCCAGCCCCAGCATTTT; CDR3aa: CASSGNRGTGQPQHF
j_gene: TRBJ1-3; d_gene: NA; v_gene: TRBV7-2; abundance: many; CDR3nt: TGTGCCAGCAGCTCCGGGGGGGCGGGTAGCGGAAACACCATATATTTT; CDR3aa: CASSSGGAGSGNTIYF
j_gene: TRBJ1-2; d_gene: NA; v_gene: TRBV21-1; abundance: NA; CDR3nt: TGTGCCAGTCGGGGTCCCACTAACTATGGCTACACCTTC; CDR3aa: CASRGPTNYGYTF